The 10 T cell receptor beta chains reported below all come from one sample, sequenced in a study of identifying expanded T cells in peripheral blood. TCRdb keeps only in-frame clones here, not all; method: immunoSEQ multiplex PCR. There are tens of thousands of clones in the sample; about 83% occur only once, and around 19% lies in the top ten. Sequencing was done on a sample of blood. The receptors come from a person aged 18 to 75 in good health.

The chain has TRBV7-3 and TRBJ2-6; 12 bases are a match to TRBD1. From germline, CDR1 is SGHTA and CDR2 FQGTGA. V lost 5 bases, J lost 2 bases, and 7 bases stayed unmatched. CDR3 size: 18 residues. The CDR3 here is CASSDPGTGGPGANVLTF. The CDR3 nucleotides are TGTGCCAGCAGCGATCCCGGGACAGGGGGCCCTGGGGCCAACGTCCTGACTTTC.

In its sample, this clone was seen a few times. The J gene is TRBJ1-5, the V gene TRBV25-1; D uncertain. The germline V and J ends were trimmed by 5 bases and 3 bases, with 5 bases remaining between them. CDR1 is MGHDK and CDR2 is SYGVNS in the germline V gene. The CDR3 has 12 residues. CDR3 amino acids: CASSNLNQPQHF. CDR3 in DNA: TGTGCCAGCAGTAACCTCAATCAGCCCCAGCATTTT.

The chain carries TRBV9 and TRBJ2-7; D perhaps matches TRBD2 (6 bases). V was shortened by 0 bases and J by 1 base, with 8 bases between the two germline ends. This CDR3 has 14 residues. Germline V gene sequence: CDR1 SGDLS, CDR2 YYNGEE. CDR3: CASSVGRDSYEQYF. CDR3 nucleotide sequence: TGTGCCAGCAGCGTAGGGCGGGATTCCTACGAGCAGTACTTC.

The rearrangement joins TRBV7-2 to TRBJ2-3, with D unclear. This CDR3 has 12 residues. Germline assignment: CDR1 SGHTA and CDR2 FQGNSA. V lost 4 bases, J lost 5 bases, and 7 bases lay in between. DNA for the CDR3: TGTGCCAGCAGCTCGGATATAGATACGCAGTATTTT. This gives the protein CASSSDIDTQYF.

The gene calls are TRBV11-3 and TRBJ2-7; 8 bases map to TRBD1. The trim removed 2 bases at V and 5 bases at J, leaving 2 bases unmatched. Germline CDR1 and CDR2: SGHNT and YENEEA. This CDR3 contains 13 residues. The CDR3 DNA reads TGTGCCAGCAGCTTAACAGGGGGAGACGAGCAGTACTTC. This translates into CASSLTGGDEQYF.

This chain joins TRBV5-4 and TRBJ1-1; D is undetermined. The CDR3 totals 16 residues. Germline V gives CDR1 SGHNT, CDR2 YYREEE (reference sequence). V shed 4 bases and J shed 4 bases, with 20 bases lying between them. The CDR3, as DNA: TGTGCCAGCAGCCCCCGCGGTGGGCCCCGGGGCACTGAAGCTTTCTTT. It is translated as CASSPRGGPRGTEAFF.

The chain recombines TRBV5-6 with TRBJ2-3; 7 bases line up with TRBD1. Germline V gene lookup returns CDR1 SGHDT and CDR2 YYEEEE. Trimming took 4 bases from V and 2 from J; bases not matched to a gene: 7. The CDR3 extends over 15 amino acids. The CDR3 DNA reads TGTGCCAGCAGCCGGGGACAGCTAGTCACAGATACGCAGTATTTT. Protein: CASSRGQLVTDTQYF.

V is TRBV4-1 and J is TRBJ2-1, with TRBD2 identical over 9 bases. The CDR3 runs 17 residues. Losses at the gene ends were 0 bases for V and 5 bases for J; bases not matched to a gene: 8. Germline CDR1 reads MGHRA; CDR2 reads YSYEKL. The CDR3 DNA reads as TGCGCCAGCAGCCAAGAAGGGAGGCTAGCGGGACACAATGAGCAGTTCTTC. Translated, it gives CASSQEGRLAGHNEQFF.

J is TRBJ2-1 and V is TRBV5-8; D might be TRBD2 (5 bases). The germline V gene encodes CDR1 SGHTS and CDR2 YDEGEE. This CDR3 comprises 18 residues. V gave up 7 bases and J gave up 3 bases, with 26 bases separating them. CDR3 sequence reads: CASAPEKGTRKVYNEQFF. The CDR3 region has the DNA TGTGCCAGCGCTCCGGAAAAGGGTACTAGGAAGGTCTACAATGAGCAGTTCTTC.

The CDR3 spells CASSPNSRGRNEQYF. In DNA, the CDR3 is TGTGCCAGCTCACCAAATTCCAGGGGGCGGAACGAGCAGTACTTC. The chain is built from TRBV18 and TRBJ2-7; 8 bases are shared with TRBD1. In germline, CDR1 is KGHSH, CDR2 LQKENI. The CDR3 length is 15 residues. The junction had 8 bases not matched to a gene; V was cut back by 2 bases and J by 5 bases.